This note documents a single T cell receptor beta chain sequence. This clone was counted only a few times. Its antigen specificity is not known. No base-level quality is on record; no much larger clone is a single base apart. TCR beta CDR3 regions were sequenced from DNA using the immunoSEQ Assay. The original pipeline was this. T cell density was computed as TCR beta template counts normalized to usable DNA estimated by amplifying housekeeping genes. Richness was estimated with the preseqR package, extrapolating to 400,000 templates for PBMC samples and 120,000 templates for tissue samples. Clonality was taken to be one minus Pielou's evenness. Tissue-enriched TCRs were identified through differential abundance testing performed on productive amino-acid clonotypes, with a minimum total count of 5 and an alpha of 0.1. The Jaccard Index and the Morisita Overlap Index were used to quantify repertoire overlap between compartments. TCR beta CDR3s were clustered by GLIPH together with public tetramer-defined viral CDR3s, and at least three viral sequences plus V-gene enrichment were required for viral motifs. Held by TCRdb, this immuneACCESS table contains in-frame sequences only and omits some clones. Under half of the omission traces to an unresolved V gene where checked; the cause of the rest is unknown. Clone size and V and J calls were adopted from that table, with D and trimming inferred from the DNA. Present in this sample are 30,000 to 45,000 clones, 70% to 90% of which were seen just once. The top ten clonotypes cover less than 9% of the sample.

This specimen comes from a study of T cells in localized non-small cell lung cancer (dated by TCRdb to 2018 to 2021). Looking at the study overall: T cell repertoires of fewer than 250 early-stage NSCLC patients were analyzed, with tumors being compared against uninvolved tumor-adjacent lungs. All 240 or so NSCLC patients in the cohort were treatment-naive and had localized lung tumors that were resected. The mean age of the NSCLC patients was roughly 70 years, with approximately 130 men and 85 to 110 women. Results the study describes overall, beyond this receptor: Because multi-region tumor sequencing was not performed, intratumor heterogeneity could not be ruled out. Uninvolved tumor-adjacent lung showed the highest T cell clonality, higher than tumor, which suggests more focused antigenic responses in the adjacent lung. Because the study design was exploratory, TCR variables were selected using unadjusted p-values without false-discovery rate correction. Longer overall survival was associated with higher T cell density in blood, whereas shorter survival was associated with higher clonality in adjacent lung. A median of around 50 of the top 100 tumor clones were detected in paired uninvolved adjacent lung, and 28 of these tumor clones were also found among the top 100 clones of the paired uninvolved adjacent lung.

The germline V gene yields SGHTS for CDR1 and YDEGEE for CDR2. Taken from cysteine to phenylalanine, the CDR3 has 15 residues. Just CDR3 DNA is preserved here, 45 bases in frame from base 1. From V the trimming removes 3 bases and from J it removes 5 bases, while the gene matches leave 5 bases of the junction unaccounted for. At diagnosis, tumor, uninvolved tumor-adjacent lung and peripheral blood were collected and then preserved as a mix of FFPE and fresh-frozen material. For TCR repertoire profiling, blood samples were analyzed in the form of peripheral blood mononuclear cells. The chain joins TRBV5-8 to TRBJ2-3, and 11 junction bases match TRBD2. The sample consisted of peripheral blood, taken before any cancer treatment. The sequence was obtained from a woman between 35 and 75 years old with stage I lung adenocarcinoma. In nucleotide form, the sequence is TGTGCCAGCAGCTCACCGGGACTAGCGGAAGATACGCAGTATTTT. This gives the protein CASSSPGLAEDTQYF.